The rows below give T cell receptor beta chains drawn from one sample of a study of blood T cell repertoires in COVID-19. The assay was immunoSEQ multiplex PCR, and TCRdb's table has in-frame clones only and misses some. This sample carries some 420,000 clones, approximately 90% of them seen once, and the ten largest clones take 0.95% to 1.2%. Input material: PBMCs or T cells enriched from blood (not recorded which). All receptors come from a man aged 25-45 years who had recovered from COVID-19. Each CDR3 is given without its conserved first and last residue.

13	TRBV29-1	SVERTSGGTDTQY
12	TRBV5-1	ASSLEGRENGYT
18	TRBV5-8	ASSSGTSGSRGVGTDTQY
15	TRBV24-1	ATSDIGTGGAEDTQY
12	TRBV27	ASRPGQILYGYT
12	TRBV3-1/TRBV3-2	ASSQGPNDYEQY
13	TRBV7-9	ASSSTSGTYNEQF
12	TRBV5-1	ASSAGLAAGELF
11	TRBV7-2	ASTLGGSYGYT
10	TRBV18	ASSQETGVTF
13	TRBV6-5	ASSYSVSGKNIQY
13	TRBV5-1	ASSLDGGSTDTQY
13	TRBV13	ASSLIGTGLDEQF
15	TRBV5-1	ASSLGLAGGVYNEQF
15	TRBV27	ASSLTLAPKPNEKLF
13	TRBV2	ASSESPRQVGGYT
13	TRBV2	ASRRQGAPTGELF
11	TRBV7-2	ASSLGEFNEQF
13	TRBV3-1/TRBV3-2	ASSQDVTGANVLT
13	TRBV5-1	ASSLGQVITGELF
12	TRBV25-1	ASSGTGDTGELF
11	TRBV12-3/TRBV12-4	ASSRGQGVEQY
12	TRBV30	AWTPGRGAYEQY
13	TRBV6-6	ASSYSTSGRTEQF
13	TRBV5-4	ASSLGTGPTYEQY
17	TRBV13	ASSQRDGTGPLRYTEAF
12	TRBV10-3	AISAGQGGNTIY
12	TRBV2	ASRRGQNSYEQY
12	TRBV6-5	ASSTGQANTEAF
14	TRBV3-1/TRBV3-2	ASSRRSGTYSYEQY
15	TRBV7-2	ASSPKGGTSGSSEQF
11	TRBV19	AKTSGDSYEQY
14	TRBV4-2	ASSQRDLAEGGTQY
14	TRBV19	ASSTTGTGFNQPQH
10	TRBV7-9	ASSLEGQPQH
15	TRBV3-1/TRBV3-2	ASSQAGSQVAYNEQF
12	TRBV5-4	ASSLRGVGPEAF
12	TRBV28	ASSLEVEYYGYT
13	TRBV18	ASSQRGGTNTEAF
13	TRBV2	ASSTRSSGAYEQY
15	TRBV11-2	ASSTLLGVQAGTEAF
14	TRBV6-4	ASSDSLAGVQETQY
15	TRBV4-2	ASSGTGTGGGNQPQH
15	TRBV10-2	ASRELPRDRGTDTQY
13	TRBV19	ASSRSGGSYNEQF
15	TRBV6-6	ASSLGTSGRVSDTQY
12	TRBV29-1	SVAGGISGNTIY
14	TRBV27	ASSPPTSGSRKTQY
11	TRBV9	ASSVVPGGEAF
12	TRBV29-1	SVMTGASSSEAF
16	TRBV28	ASSLSRVSGRATGELF
13	TRBV19	ASSTTDRMNTEAF
12	TRBV5-1	ASSWGTGGDTQY
11	TRBV12-3/TRBV12-4	ASSWELFYGYT
12	TRBV2	ASKERTGSYEQY
15	TRBV27	ASRTMGGADGMRGYT
11	TRBV5-1	ASSQTGEGGYT
10	TRBV12-3/TRBV12-4	ASSSSVYGYT
14	TRBV5-1	ASSLLTGSSYNEQF